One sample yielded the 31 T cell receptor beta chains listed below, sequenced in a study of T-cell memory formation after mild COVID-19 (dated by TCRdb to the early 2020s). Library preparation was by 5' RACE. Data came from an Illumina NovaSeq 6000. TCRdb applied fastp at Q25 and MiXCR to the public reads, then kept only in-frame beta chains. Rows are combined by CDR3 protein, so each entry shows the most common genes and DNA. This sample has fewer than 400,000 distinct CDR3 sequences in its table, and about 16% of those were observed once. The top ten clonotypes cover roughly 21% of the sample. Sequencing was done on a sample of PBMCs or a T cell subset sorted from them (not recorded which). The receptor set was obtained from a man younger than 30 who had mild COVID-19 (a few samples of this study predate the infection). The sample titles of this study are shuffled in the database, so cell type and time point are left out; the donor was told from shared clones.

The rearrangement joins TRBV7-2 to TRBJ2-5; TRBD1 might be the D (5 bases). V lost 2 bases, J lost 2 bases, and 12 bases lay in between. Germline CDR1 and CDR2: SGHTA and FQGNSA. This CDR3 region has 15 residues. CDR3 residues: CASSLRAGNQETQYF. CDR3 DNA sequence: TGTGCCAGCAGCTTAAGGGCAGGGAATCAAGAGACCCAGTACTTC. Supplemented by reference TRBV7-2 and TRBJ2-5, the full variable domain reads GAGVSQSPSNKVTEKGKDVELRCDPISGHTALYWYRQSLGQGLEFLIYFQGNSAPDKSGLPSDRFSAERTGGSVSTLTIQRTQQEDSAVYLCASSLRAGNQETQYFGPGTRLLVL.

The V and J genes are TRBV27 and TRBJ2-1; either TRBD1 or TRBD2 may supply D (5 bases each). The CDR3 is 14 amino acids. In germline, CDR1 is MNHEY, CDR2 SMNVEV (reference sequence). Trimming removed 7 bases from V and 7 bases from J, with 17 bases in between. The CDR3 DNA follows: TGTGCCAGCAAAGGGACCTCCCTCCTAAATGAGCAGTTCTTC. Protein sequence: CASKGTSLLNEQFF.

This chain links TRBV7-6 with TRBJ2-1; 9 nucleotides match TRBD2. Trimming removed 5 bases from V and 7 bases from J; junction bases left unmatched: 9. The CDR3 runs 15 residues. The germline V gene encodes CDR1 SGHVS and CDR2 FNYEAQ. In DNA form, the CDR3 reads TGTGCCAGCAGCCAAGCGGGGGGAACCATAAATGAGCAGTTCTTC. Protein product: CASSQAGGTINEQFF.

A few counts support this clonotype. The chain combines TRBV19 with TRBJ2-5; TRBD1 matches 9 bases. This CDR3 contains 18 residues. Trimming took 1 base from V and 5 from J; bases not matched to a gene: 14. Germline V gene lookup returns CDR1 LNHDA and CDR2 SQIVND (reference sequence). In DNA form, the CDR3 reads TGTGCCAGTAGTATAGCCAGACCCGCCGGGACAGGGATGGAGACCCAGTACTTC. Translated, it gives CASSIARPAGTGMETQYF.

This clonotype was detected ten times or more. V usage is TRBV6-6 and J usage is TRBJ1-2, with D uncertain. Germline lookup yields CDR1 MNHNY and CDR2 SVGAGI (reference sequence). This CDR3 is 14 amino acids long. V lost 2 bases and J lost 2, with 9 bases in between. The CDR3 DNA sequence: TGTGCCAGCAGTTACCTGGACGGCAACTATGGCTACACCTTC. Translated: CASSYLDGNYGYTF.

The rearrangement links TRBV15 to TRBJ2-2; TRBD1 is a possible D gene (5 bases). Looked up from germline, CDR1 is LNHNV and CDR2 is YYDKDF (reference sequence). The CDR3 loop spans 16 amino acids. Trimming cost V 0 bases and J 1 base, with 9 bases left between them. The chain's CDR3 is CATSRDVGQNTGELFF. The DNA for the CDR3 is TGTGCCACCAGCAGAGATGTCGGACAGAACACCGGGGAGCTGTTTTTT.

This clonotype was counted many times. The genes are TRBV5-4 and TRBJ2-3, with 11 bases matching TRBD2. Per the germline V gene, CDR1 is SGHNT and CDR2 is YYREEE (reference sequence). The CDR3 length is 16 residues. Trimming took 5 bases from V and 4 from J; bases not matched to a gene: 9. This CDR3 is CASSSSGTSGSDTQYF. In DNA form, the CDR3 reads TGTGCCAGCAGTAGTTCCGGGACTAGCGGCTCAGATACGCAGTATTTT.

The CDR3 DNA sequence: TGTGCCAGTAGTATAGCGGCCCTCCGTAATGAAAAACTGTTTTTT. Protein product: CASSIAALRNEKLFF. The chain combines TRBV19 with TRBJ1-4; D gene uncertain. The CDR3 has 15 amino acids. The V gene lost 1 base and the J gene lost 4 bases, with 10 bases spanning the gap. Germline CDR1 is LNHDA and CDR2 is SQIVND (reference sequence). Looking up the rest from reference TRBV19 and TRBJ1-4 gives the full variable domain: DGGITQSPKYLFRKEGQNVTLSCEQNLNHDAMYWYRQDPGQGLRLIYYSQIVNDFQKGDIAEGYSVSREKKESFPLTVTSAQKNPTAFYLCASSIAALRNEKLFFGSGTQLSVL.

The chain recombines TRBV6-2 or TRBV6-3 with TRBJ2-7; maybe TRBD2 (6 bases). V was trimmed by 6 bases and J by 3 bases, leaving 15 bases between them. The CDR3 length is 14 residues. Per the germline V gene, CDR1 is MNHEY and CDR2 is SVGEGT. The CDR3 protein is CASRLTGEIYEQYV. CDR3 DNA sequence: TGTGCCAGCAGGCTGACGGGAGAGATCTACGAGCAGTACGTC.

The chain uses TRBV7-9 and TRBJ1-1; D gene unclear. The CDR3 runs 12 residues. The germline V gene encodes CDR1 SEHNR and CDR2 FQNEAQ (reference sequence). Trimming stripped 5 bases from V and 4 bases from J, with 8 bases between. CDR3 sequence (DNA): TGTGCCAGCAGCCAGGAGTTCACTGAAGCTTTCTTT. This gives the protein CASSQEFTEAFF.

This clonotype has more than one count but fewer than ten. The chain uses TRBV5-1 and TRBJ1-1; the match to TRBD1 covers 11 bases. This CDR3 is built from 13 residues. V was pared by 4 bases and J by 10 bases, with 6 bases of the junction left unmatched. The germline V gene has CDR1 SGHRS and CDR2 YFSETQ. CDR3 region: CASSAGQGVGAFF. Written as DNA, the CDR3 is TGCGCCAGCAGCGCGGGACAGGGGGTAGGAGCTTTCTTT.

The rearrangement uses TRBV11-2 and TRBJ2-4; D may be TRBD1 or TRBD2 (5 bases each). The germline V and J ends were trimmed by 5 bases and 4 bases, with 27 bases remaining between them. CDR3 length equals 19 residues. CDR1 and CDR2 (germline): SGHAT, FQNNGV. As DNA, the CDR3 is TGTGCCAGCAGCACCTACACTTCCTCAGGGCCGGGACCTAAAAACATTCAGTACTTC. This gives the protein CASSTYTSSGPGPKNIQYF.

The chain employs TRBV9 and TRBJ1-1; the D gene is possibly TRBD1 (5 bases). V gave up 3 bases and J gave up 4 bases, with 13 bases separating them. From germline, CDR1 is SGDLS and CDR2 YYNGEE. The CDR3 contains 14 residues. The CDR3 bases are TGTGCCAGCAGCGCGGACCCCGGGGGCACTGAAGCTTTCTTT. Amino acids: CASSADPGGTEAFF.

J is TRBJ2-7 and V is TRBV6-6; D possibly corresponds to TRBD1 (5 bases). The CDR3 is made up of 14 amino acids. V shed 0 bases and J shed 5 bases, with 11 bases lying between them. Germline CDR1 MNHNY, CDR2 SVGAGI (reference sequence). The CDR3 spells CASSYSSGRNEQYF. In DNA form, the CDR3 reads TGTGCCAGCAGTTACTCCTCAGGGCGGAACGAGCAGTACTTC.

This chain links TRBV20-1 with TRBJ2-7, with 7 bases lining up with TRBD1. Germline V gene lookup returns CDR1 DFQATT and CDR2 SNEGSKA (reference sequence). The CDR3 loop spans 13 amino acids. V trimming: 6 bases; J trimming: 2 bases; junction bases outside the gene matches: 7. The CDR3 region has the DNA TGCAGTGCGCCACGGACAGGAGCCTACGAGCAGTACGTC. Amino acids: CSAPRTGAYEQYV.

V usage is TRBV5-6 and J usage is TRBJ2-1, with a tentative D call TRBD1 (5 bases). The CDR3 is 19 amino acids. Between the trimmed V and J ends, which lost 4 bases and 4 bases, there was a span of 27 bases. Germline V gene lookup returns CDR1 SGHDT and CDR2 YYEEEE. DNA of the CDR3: TGTGCCAGCAGCCTGGAGATAGGGGTTTTGCCGGCGAGATACAATGAGCAGTTCTTC. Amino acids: CASSLEIGVLPARYNEQFF.

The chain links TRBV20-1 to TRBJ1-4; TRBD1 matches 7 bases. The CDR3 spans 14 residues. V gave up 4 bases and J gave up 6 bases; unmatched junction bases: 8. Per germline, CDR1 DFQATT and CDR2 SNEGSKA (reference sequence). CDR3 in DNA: TGCAGTGCTATCAGTGGGACAGAATATGAAAAACTGTTTTTT. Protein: CSAISGTEYEKLFF.

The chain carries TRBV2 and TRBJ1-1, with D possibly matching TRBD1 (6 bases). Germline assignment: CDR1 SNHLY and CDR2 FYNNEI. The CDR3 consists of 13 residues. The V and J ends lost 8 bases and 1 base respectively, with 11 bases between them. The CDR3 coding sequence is TGTGCCAGCGGTCCGGACAGGAACACTGAAGCTTTCTTT. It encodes CASGPDRNTEAFF.

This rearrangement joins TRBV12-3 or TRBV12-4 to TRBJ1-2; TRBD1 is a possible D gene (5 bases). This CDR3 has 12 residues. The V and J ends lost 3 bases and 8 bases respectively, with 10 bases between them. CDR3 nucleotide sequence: TGTGCCAGCAGTTTTAATGGGGACGGCTACACCTTC. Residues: CASSFNGDGYTF.

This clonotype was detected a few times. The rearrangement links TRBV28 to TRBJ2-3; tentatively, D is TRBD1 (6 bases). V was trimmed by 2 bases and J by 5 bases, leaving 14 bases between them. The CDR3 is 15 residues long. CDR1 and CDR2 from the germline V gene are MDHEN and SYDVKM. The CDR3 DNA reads TGTGCCAGCAGTTTAGGTGGAAGGGGGATAGATACGCAGTATTTT. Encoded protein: CASSLGGRGIDTQYF.

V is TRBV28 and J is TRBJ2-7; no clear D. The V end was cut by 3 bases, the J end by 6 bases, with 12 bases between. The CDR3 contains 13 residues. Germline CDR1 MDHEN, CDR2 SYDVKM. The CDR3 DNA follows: TGTGCCAGCAGTTTGGTCCAAGGCCCCGAGCAGTACGTC. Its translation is CASSLVQGPEQYV.

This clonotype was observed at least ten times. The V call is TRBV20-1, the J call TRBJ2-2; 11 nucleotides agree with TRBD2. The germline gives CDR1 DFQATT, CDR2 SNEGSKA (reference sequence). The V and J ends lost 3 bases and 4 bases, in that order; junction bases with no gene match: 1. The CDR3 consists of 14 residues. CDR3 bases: TGCAGTGCTAGTAGCGGGGGGGCCACCGGGGAGCTGTTTTTT. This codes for CSASSGGATGELFF.

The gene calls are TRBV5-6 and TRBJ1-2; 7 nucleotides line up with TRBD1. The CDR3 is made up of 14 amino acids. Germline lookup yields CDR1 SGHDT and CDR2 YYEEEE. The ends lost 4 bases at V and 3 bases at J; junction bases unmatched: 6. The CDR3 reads CASSLVRGDYGYTF. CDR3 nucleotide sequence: TGTGCCAGCAGCCTTGTCAGGGGGGACTATGGCTACACCTTC.

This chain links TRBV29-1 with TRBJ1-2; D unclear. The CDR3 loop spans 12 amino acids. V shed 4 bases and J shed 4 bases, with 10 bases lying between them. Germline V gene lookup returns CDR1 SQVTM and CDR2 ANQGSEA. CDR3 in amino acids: CSVGLRGYGYTF. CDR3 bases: TGCAGCGTTGGGTTGAGAGGCTATGGCTACACCTTC.

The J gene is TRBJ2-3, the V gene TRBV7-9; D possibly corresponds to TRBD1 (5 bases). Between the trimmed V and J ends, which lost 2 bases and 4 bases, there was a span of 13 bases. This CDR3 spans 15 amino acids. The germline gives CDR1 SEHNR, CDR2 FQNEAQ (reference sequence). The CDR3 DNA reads TGTGCCAGCAGCTTACCTCAGGGTATGGCAGATACGCAGTATTTT. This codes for CASSLPQGMADTQYF.

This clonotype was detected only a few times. Written as DNA, the CDR3 is TGTGCCACCAGCAGACCTCAGGGGGCGGGCACAGATACGCAGTATTTT. Amino acids: CATSRPQGAGTDTQYF. The chain has TRBV15 and TRBJ2-3; the match to TRBD1 covers 8 bases. J was trimmed by 1 base and V by 2 bases; bases with no gene match: 5. The germline gives CDR1 LNHNV, CDR2 YYDKDF (reference sequence). This CDR3 contains 16 residues.

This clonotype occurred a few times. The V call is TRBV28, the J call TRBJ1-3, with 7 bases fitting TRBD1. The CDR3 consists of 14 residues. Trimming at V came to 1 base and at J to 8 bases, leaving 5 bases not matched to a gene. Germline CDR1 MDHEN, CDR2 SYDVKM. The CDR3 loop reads CASSLYTGVDTIYF. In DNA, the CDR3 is TGTGCCAGCAGTTTATACACAGGGGTGGACACCATATATTTT.

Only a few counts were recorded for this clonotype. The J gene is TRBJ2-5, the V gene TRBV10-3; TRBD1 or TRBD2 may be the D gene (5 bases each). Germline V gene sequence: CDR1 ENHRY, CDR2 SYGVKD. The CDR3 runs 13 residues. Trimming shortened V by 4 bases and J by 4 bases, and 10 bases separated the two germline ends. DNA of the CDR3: TGTGCCATCAGTGGGGGACGATCAGAGACCCAGTACTTC. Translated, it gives CAISGGRSETQYF.

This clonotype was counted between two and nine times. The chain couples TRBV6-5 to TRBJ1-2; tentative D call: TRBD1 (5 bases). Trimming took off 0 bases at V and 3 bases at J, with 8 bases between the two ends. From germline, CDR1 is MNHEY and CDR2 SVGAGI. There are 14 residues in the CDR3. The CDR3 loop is CASSYSGQHYGYTF. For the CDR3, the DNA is TGTGCCAGCAGTTACTCGGGGCAGCACTATGGCTACACCTTC.

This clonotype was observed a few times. The CDR3 DNA is TGTGCCAGCGGAGAGTACAATGAGCAGTTCTTC. Protein sequence: CASGEYNEQFF. The genes are TRBV7-2 and TRBJ2-1; D is unresolved. This CDR3 spans 11 amino acids. Between the trimmed V and J ends, which lost 8 bases and 4 bases, there was a span of 6 bases. The germline V gene has CDR1 SGHTA and CDR2 FQGNSA. The complete variable domain, with remaining parts taken from reference TRBV7-2 and TRBJ2-1, reads GAGVSQSPSNKVTEKGKDVELRCDPISGHTALYWYRQSLGQGLEFLIYFQGNSAPDKSGLPSDRFSAERTGGSVSTLTIQRTQQEDSAVYLCASGEYNEQFFGPGTRLTVL.

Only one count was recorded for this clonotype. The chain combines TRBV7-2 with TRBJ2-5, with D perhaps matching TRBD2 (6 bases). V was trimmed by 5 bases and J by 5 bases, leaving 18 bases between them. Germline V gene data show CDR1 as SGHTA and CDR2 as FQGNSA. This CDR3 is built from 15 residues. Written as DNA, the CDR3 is TGTGCCAGCAGCGATCTTCTGGGGGGTGGGGAGACCCAGTACTTC. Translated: CASSDLLGGGETQYF.